Below, 27 T cell receptor beta chains from the same sample are listed, as sequenced in a study of T cell responses to AZD1222 COVID-19 vaccine. This table comes from immunoSEQ multiplex PCR, and its TCRdb copy is limited to in-frame clones, with some not included. The data contain tens of thousands of clones, roughly 88% of them singletons. The source was peripheral blood, collected 28 days after the second AZD1222 dose. These receptors originate from an adult who received the AZD1222 COVID-19 vaccine.

A few counts support this clone. The CDR3, as DNA: TGTGCCAGCAGTAGGGGGCTCGGAAACACCATATATTTT. It is translated as CASSRGLGNTIYF. The chain has TRBV9 and TRBJ1-3; TRBD1 aligns across 7 bases. This CDR3 is 13 amino acids long. V dropped 5 bases and J dropped 4; count of bases not matched to a gene: 3. Looked up from germline, CDR1 is SGDLS and CDR2 is YYNGEE.

In the case of this clone: A junction end diverges from the germline sequence, so it may reflect a read error. Written as DNA, the CDR3 is TGTGCCAGCAGCTCAAACGGACAGGGGGCTGAGGCTTTCTTT. Translated, it gives CASSSNGQGAEAFF. The chain is built from TRBV7-2 and TRBJ1-1; 11 bases are a match to TRBD1. The germline V gene has CDR1 SGHTA and CDR2 FQGNSA. The CDR3 is 14 residues long.

This rearrangement joins TRBV9 to TRBJ1-1; TRBD1 might be the D (6 bases). Trimming pared 0 bases from V and 4 bases from J, leaving 13 bases between. The CDR3 is 15 residues long. Germline assignment: CDR1 SGDLS and CDR2 YYNGEE. The CDR3 DNA reads TGTGCCAGCAGCGTAGATCAGGGGTCGGGCACTGAAGCTTTCTTT. Translation gives CASSVDQGSGTEAFF.

The J gene is TRBJ1-1, the V gene TRBV11-2; D unresolved. Trimming left V 3 bases short and J 7 bases short, with 12 bases between. Germline values: CDR1 SGHAT, CDR2 FQNNGV. The CDR3 runs to 13 residues. CDR3 loop: CASSFNPNGEAFF. The CDR3 DNA follows: TGTGCCAGCAGCTTCAACCCCAACGGTGAAGCTTTCTTT.

The chain joins TRBV5-4 to TRBJ2-3, with 9 bases matching TRBD2. With 3 bases clipped from V and 0 bases from J, the junction kept 14 bases outside the gene matches. The CDR3 covers 19 residues. Germline CDR1 is SGHNT and CDR2 is YYREEE (reference sequence). CDR3 region: CASSWGMLAGGPSTDTQYF. Written as DNA, the CDR3 is TGTGCCAGCAGCTGGGGTATGTTGGCGGGGGGGCCGAGCACAGATACGCAGTATTTT.

The chain has TRBV6-5 and TRBJ1-5; D unclear. Germline CDR1 is MNHEY and CDR2 is SVGAGI. V gave up 7 bases and J gave up 0 bases, with 13 bases separating them. There are 15 residues in the CDR3. CDR3 DNA sequence: TGTGCCAGCACGGGTGGTCCCTATAGCAATCAGCCCCAGCATTTT. It translates to CASTGGPYSNQPQHF.

This clone was seen a single time. This chain links TRBV7-9 with TRBJ1-5; tentatively, D is TRBD1 (6 bases). Trimming pared 1 base from V and 3 bases from J, leaving 10 bases between. Germline V gene data show CDR1 as SEHNR and CDR2 as FQNEAQ (reference sequence). This CDR3 contains 15 residues. The CDR3: CASSLGAGDNQPQHF. CDR3 bases: TGTGCCAGCAGCTTAGGGGCAGGGGACAATCAGCCCCAGCATTTT.

The V and J genes are TRBV6-5 and TRBJ1-2, with a possible D match to TRBD1 (5 bases). This CDR3 is 14 amino acids long. In germline, CDR1 is MNHEY, CDR2 SVGAGI. V lost 4 bases to trimming and J lost 2 bases, with 11 bases between them. The CDR3 is CASSWTPVNYGYTF. CDR3 coding DNA: TGTGCCAGCAGTTGGACACCTGTCAACTATGGCTACACCTTC.

This chain uses TRBV6-5 with TRBJ1-1, with D possibly TRBD1 on 6 matching bases. This CDR3 has 13 amino acids. The germline gives CDR1 MNHEY, CDR2 SVGAGI. Trimming shortened V by 8 bases and J by 3 bases, and 13 bases separated the two germline ends. The CDR3 loop is CASGKGGHTEAFF. Written as DNA, the CDR3 is TGTGCCAGCGGCAAGGGGGGACACACTGAAGCTTTCTTT.

The genes are TRBV5-5 and TRBJ1-5; 7 nucleotides match TRBD1. CDR1 is SGHKS and CDR2 is YYEKEE in the germline V gene (reference sequence). This CDR3 has 15 amino acids. The ends lost 0 bases at V and 4 bases at J; junction bases unmatched: 4. CDR3 amino acids: CASSLGQGINQPQHF. The CDR3 DNA follows: TGTGCCAGCAGCTTGGGACAGGGTATTAATCAGCCCCAGCATTTT. The whole variable domain, remainder taken from reference TRBV5-5 and TRBJ1-5, is DAGVTQSPTHLIKTRGQQVTLRCSPISGHKSVSWYQQVLGQGPQFIFQYYEKEERGRGNFPDRFSARQFPNYSSELNVNALLLGDSALYLCASSLGQGINQPQHFGDGTRLSIL.

The V call is TRBV2, the J call TRBJ1-1; tentatively, D is TRBD1 (5 bases). Trimming stripped 7 bases from V and 3 bases from J, with 6 bases between. The germline V gene has CDR1 SNHLY and CDR2 FYNNEI. The CDR3 contains 11 residues. CDR3 coding DNA: TGTGCCAGCACAGGGCACACTGAAGCTTTCTTT. Its translation: CASTGHTEAFF.

As concerns this clone: The junction shows a germline mismatch at one end, possibly a read error. The chain carries TRBV27 and TRBJ1-3; possibly TRBD1 for D (6 bases). Germline V gene lookup returns CDR1 MNHEY and CDR2 SMNVEV (reference sequence). This CDR3 spans 15 amino acids. The CDR3 nucleotides are TGTGCCAGCAGTTTATCGCGCAGGGGTGGATACACCATATATTTT. Its protein is CASSLSRRGGYTIYF.

The chain links TRBV6-4 to TRBJ2-1, with 7 bases matching TRBD2. The length of the CDR3 is 15 residues. Germline CDR1 is MRHNA and CDR2 is SNTAGT. J lost 3 bases, V lost 4 bases, and 6 bases had no gene match. CDR3 DNA sequence: TGTGCCAGCAGTGTTGGAGCGGGGAGCTACAATGAGCAGTTCTTC. Its translation: CASSVGAGSYNEQFF.

The chain links TRBV5-1 to TRBJ2-2; 7 bases map to TRBD1. Trimming at V came to 3 bases and at J to 6 bases, leaving 8 bases not matched to a gene. This CDR3 region has 15 residues. Germline V gene sequence: CDR1 SGHRS, CDR2 YFSETQ. The CDR3: CASSYQTGNPGELFF. The CDR3 DNA follows: TGCGCCAGCAGCTACCAGACAGGGAATCCCGGGGAGCTGTTTTTT.

This chain joins TRBV4-3 and TRBJ2-3; TRBD2 matches at 7 bases. CDR3 length: 16 residues. V gave up 0 bases and J gave up 2 bases; unmatched junction bases: 5. The V gene's germline CDR1 is LGHNA and CDR2 YSLEER. In nucleotides, the CDR3 is TGCGCCAGCAGCCAAGAAATAGCGGGCTTCACAGATACGCAGTATTTT. It specifies CASSQEIAGFTDTQYF.

This clone was seen only a few times. The chain uses TRBV4-3 and TRBJ1-6; 9 nucleotides line up with TRBD1. Trimming cost V 3 bases and J 14 bases; bases outside gene matches: 11. This CDR3 is built from 15 residues. Germline CDR1 reads LGHNA; CDR2 reads YSLEER. This CDR3 reads CASSQDRGGVVSLHF. The CDR3 coding sequence is TGCGCCAGCAGCCAGGACAGGGGAGGGGTTGTGTCCCTCCACTTT.

The chain links TRBV11-3 to TRBJ1-1, with TRBD1 as a possible D gene (5 bases). V was cut by 1 base and J by 1 base, with 7 bases left in between. Germline V gene data show CDR1 as SGHNT and CDR2 as YENEEA. This CDR3 is 14 amino acids long. CDR3 in amino acids: CASSLGRANTEAFF. CDR3 coding DNA: TGTGCCAGCAGCTTAGGCAGGGCGAACACTGAAGCTTTCTTT.

The CDR3, as DNA: TGCGCCAGCAGGAGGGGACAGGGAACAGATACGCAGTATTTT. Translated: CASRRGQGTDTQYF. The chain is built from TRBV5-1 and TRBJ2-3; 9 nucleotides line up with TRBD1. The CDR3 runs 14 residues. CDR1 and CDR2 from the germline V gene are SGHRS and YFSETQ. J lost 3 bases, V lost 5 bases, and 4 bases had no gene match.

About this clone: Other DNA sequences in this sample translate to the same CDR3. The chain recombines TRBV30 with TRBJ1-5; TRBD1 is a possible D gene (5 bases). The V end was cut by 3 bases, the J end by 4 bases, with 10 bases between. Germline V lookup: CDR1 GTSNPN, CDR2 SVGIG (reference sequence). The CDR3 spans 13 residues. As DNA, the CDR3 is TGTGCCTGGAGCCGAGACAGTAATCAGCCCCAGCATTTT. It specifies CAWSRDSNQPQHF.

This chain connects TRBV13 to TRBJ1-1; 10 positions match TRBD1. The CDR3 is 16 residues long. The trim removed 5 bases at V and 0 bases at J, leaving 6 bases unmatched. The germline V gene encodes CDR1 PRHDT and CDR2 FYEKMQ (reference sequence). CDR3 residues: CASSARDRGLNTEAFF. DNA for the CDR3: TGTGCCAGCAGCGCCCGGGACAGGGGATTGAACACTGAAGCTTTCTTT.

The chain combines TRBV6-5 with TRBJ2-5, with 7 positions matching TRBD1. The CDR3 runs 14 residues. The J segment lost 9 bases and the V segment lost 5 bases, leaving 12 bases of the junction unmatched. Germline assignment: CDR1 MNHEY and CDR2 SVGAGI. For the CDR3, the DNA is TGTGCCAGCAGTCCAATTGACAGGGCCCAGGCCCAGTACTTC. Protein: CASSPIDRAQAQYF.

The CDR3 DNA is TGTGCCAGCAGCCTGGGCAGCCTCTATGGCTACACCTTC. Protein product: CASSLGSLYGYTF. The chain recombines TRBV7-9 with TRBJ1-2, with D hard to call. The CDR3 loop spans 13 amino acids. Germline V gene sequence: CDR1 SEHNR, CDR2 FQNEAQ (reference sequence). The V and J ends lost 5 bases and 4 bases respectively, with 11 bases between them. The whole variable domain, filled in from reference TRBV7-9 and TRBJ1-2, reads DTGVSQNPRHKITKRGQNVTFRCDPISEHNRLYWYRQTLGQGPEFLTYFQNEAQLEKSRLLSDRFSAERPKGSFSTLEIQRTEQGDSAMYLCASSLGSLYGYTFGSGTRLTVV.

The chain is built from TRBV7-8 and TRBJ1-2; TRBD1 is a possible D gene (5 bases). The V gene's germline CDR1 is SGHVS and CDR2 FQNEAQ. The CDR3 covers 13 residues. Trimming stripped 2 bases from V and 7 bases from J, with 11 bases between. Written as DNA, the CDR3 is TGTGCCAGCAGCTTAAAGCTAAGGGGTGGCTACACCTTC. Translation gives CASSLKLRGGYTF.

This clone was seen at least ten times. The chain joins TRBV9 to TRBJ2-3, with D perhaps TRBD1 (5 bases). The CDR3 is made up of 15 amino acids. CDR1 and CDR2 (germline): SGDLS, YYNGEE. Between the trimmed V and J ends, which lost 7 bases and 2 bases, there was a span of 17 bases. CDR3 loop: CASEAWTTSTDTQYF. CDR3 DNA: TGTGCCAGCGAGGCCTGGACAACTTCCACAGATACGCAGTATTTT.

The chain combines TRBV4-3 with TRBJ2-3; 7 nucleotides match TRBD2. CDR1 and CDR2 from the germline V gene are LGHNA and YSLEER. Unmatched junction bases numbered 15, after V lost 4 bases and J lost 2 bases. The CDR3 loop spans 18 amino acids. The CDR3 is CASSPKWPGGKDTDTQYF. The CDR3 DNA reads TGCGCCAGCAGCCCTAAGTGGCCCGGGGGGAAAGACACAGATACGCAGTATTTT.

V and J are TRBV6-5 and TRBJ2-7; 9 bases agree with TRBD1. The CDR3 has 15 residues. The germline V gene encodes CDR1 MNHEY and CDR2 SVGAGI. Trimming removed 6 bases from V and 4 bases from J; junction bases left unmatched: 10. The CDR3 sequence is CASSLGQGLGYEQYF. Written as DNA, the CDR3 is TGTGCCAGCAGCCTCGGACAGGGGTTGGGGTACGAGCAGTACTTC.

The CDR3 loop is CASSVGTRSSYEQYF. The CDR3 DNA reads TGTGCCAGCAGCGTCGGGACACGGAGCTCCTACGAGCAGTACTTC. The chain has TRBV11-3 and TRBJ2-7; a weak D match, TRBD1 (6 bases). The CDR3 consists of 15 residues. Trimming pared 5 bases from V and 0 bases from J, leaving 14 bases between. Germline-derived CDR1 and CDR2 are SGHNT and YENEEA.